This TCR beta chain came from a study of shared clonotypes between healthy human individuals (dated by TCRdb to the early 2020s). Some background on the complete study: Three men and two women, aged 18 to 49 years, made up the cohort. Per donor, three plates each were used for CD4 naive and CD4 memory, two for CD8 naive, and one for CD8 memory. To estimate repertoire size and how much clonotype sharing occurs between individuals, the study deeply sequenced the blood TCR repertoires of five or six healthy adults. Different laboratories and diverse techniques were used to prepare libraries and sequence TCR repertoires, to increase sequencing depth and limit assay-specific biases. Leukapheresis yielded between about 0.94 and 10 billion PBMCs per donor. Results and caveats for the whole study, not just this receptor: Sampling was restricted to blood, and TCR repertoires in tissue are likely to differ from TCR repertoires in blood. Because the study included only a small number of donors, the genetic and exposure-history diversity represented was limited. Higher generation probabilities were observed for clonotypes shared by all four sorted-subset donors than for non-shared clonotypes. Sharing across a few donors was observed for about 5% of naive CD4, under 4% of naive CD8, 2% to 2.5% of memory CD4, and about 0.4% of memory CD8 clonotypes. Pairwise subsampling indicated that sequencing depth was expected to affect the degree of clonotype sharing among donors. Incomplete sequencing was indicated by rarefaction of sorted-subset datasets, despite the large sequencing depth. Estimated clonotype richness was generally larger for naive than for memory subsets.

TCR CDR3 regions were amplified from genomic DNA by multiplex PCR using the deep immunoSEQ assay. Extracted genomic DNA from each cell subset was spread evenly across all wells of several immunoSEQ 96-well plates, with each plate serving as a replicate. For sorted subsets, each replicate PCR was loaded with roughly 200 ng genomic DNA, equivalent to approximately 27,000 T cell genomes. Purified libraries were quantified with a Qubit 3.0 fluorometer, sized on a Bioanalyzer 2100, and re-quantified with the KAPA Library Quantification kit. Each immunoSEQ 96-well plate was sequenced on its own single-read 150-cycle Illumina NextSeq 550 flow cell. The paper's processing steps were these. The immunoSEQ output contained only junctional sequences without quality scores, so filtering could not match that applied to full-length reads. Sequences were annotated with PyIR, a Python wrapper for IgBLAST v1.9, using IMGT germline references to assign V/J genes and CDR3. Reads were filtered out if the reads had weak V/J assignments (E-value above 1e-6), no CDR3, stop codons, out-of-frame junctions, or ambiguous translated residues. V3J clonotypes were defined as sequences sharing the same inferred V gene, J gene, and CDR3 amino acid sequence. Percentage overlap between repertoires was calculated by dividing the number of shared unique clonotypes by the size of the smaller repertoire. RTK rarefaction, the Chao1 estimator, and Recon v2.1 estimates of unobserved clonotypes were used to assess repertoire richness. OLGA was used to compute generation probabilities for all TCRbeta clonotypes that the gDNA method yielded from a few donors. The clones in this table, taken by TCRdb from immuneACCESS, are in-frame only. Not every clone is retained; where verified, under half of the shortfall comes from an unresolved V gene, and the cause of the rest is unknown. The V and J calls and clone size come from that table; D and trimming were worked out from the DNA. This sample holds around 640,000 clones; roughly 96% were observed only once. About 0.11% of the sample is taken by the ten largest.

This clone occurred once. This receptor's antigen is unknown. No base-level quality is on record; no much larger clone is a single base apart. CD8 naive samples were obtained by positive selection for CCR7 among CD45RO-negative cells, yielding a CD45RA+CCR7+ population from which TemRA cells were excluded. Donors were healthy HIV-negative adults with no recently reported acute infections or vaccinations. Only Caucasian adults living in Nashville, Tennessee, USA were represented among the donors. After blood collection by leukapheresis, PBMCs were isolated using Ficoll-Histopaque density gradient centrifugation and then cryopreserved in the vapor phase of liquid nitrogen. Analytical flow cytometry was used to check the purity and quantity of every magnetically sorted T cell population. Genomic DNA was isolated from every sorted fraction and measured by UV absorbance on a Nanodrop 2000c. V is pared back by 4 bases and J by 2 bases, with 13 bases lying between the germline termini. CDR3 length: 15 amino acids, cysteine to phenylalanine. Only the CDR3 portion is preserved as DNA: 45 bases, with reading frame beginning at the first base. The germline V gene specifies SGDLS as CDR1 and YYNGEE as CDR2.

The sample taken for sequencing was naive CD8+ T cells sorted from blood. The meaning of the sample's cell subset or site label: CD45RA+CCR7+. The rearranged segments are TRBV9 and TRBJ1-5; tentative D gene TRBD1, with 6 bases matching. The source is a woman in her 30s in good health. This receptor carries the CDR3 CASSTGQSGNQPQHF. Here is the DNA: TGTGCCAGCAGCACCGGACAGTCTGGCAATCAGCCCCAGCATTTT. The reference TRBV9 and TRBJ1-5 proteins fill in what lies around the CDR3, so the full variable domain reads DSGVTQTPKHLITATGQRVTLRCSPRSGDLSVYWYQQSLDQGLQFLIQYYNGEERAKGNILERFSAQQFPDLHSELNLSSLELGDSALYFCASSTGQSGNQPQHFGDGTRLSIL.